Listed below are T cell receptor beta chains from one sample, sequenced in a study of vaccination effects on CD4 cells after COVID-19. TCRdb keeps only in-frame clones here, not all; method: immunoSEQ multiplex PCR. The sample lists roughly 50,000 clones, 79% occurring once. Their cognate antigens are unknown. This sample comprised CD4+ T cells from PBMCs cultured with HCoV-OC43 spike peptides, obtained before COVID-19 vaccination. The receptors here all came from a human donor who received a COVID-19 vaccine. Each CDR3 is given with its conserved first and last residue. The D gene is left open where the match is weak. Not every row has a clone size; where given, it reads once, few, many or a size class.

CDR3aa: CASSVGLGSRETQYF
CDR3nt: TGTGCCAGCAGCGTGGGACTCGGGTCGCGGGAGACCCAGTACTTC
v_gene: TRBV9
abundance: -
d_gene: -
j_gene: TRBJ2-5

CDR3aa: CASRNNRHQPQHF
CDR3nt: TGTGCCAGCAGAAATAACAGGCATCAGCCCCAGCATTTT
v_gene: TRBV27
abundance: -
d_gene: -
j_gene: TRBJ1-5

CDR3aa: CASGVLAGELFF
CDR3nt: TGTGCTAGTGGGGTCCTGGCCGGGGAGCTGTTTTTT
v_gene: TRBV12-5
abundance: -
d_gene: -
j_gene: TRBJ2-2

CDR3aa: CASSYQFTNTEAFF
CDR3nt: TGCGCCAGCAGCTATCAATTTACTAACACTGAAGCTTTCTTT
v_gene: TRBV5-1
abundance: -
d_gene: -
j_gene: TRBJ1-1

CDR3aa: CASREESNQPQHF
CDR3nt: TGCGCCAGCAGAGAGGAAAGCAATCAGCCCCAGCATTTT
v_gene: TRBV5-1
abundance: -
d_gene: -
j_gene: TRBJ1-5

CDR3aa: CASSQADRGYGYTF
CDR3nt: TGCGCCAGCAGCCAAGCAGACCGAGGGTATGGCTACACCTTC
v_gene: TRBV4-3
abundance: -
d_gene: -
j_gene: TRBJ1-2

CDR3aa: CASSSDSAGELFF
CDR3nt: TGTGCCAGCAGTTCCGACTCCGCCGGGGAGCTGTTTTTT
v_gene: TRBV2
abundance: -
d_gene: -
j_gene: TRBJ2-2

CDR3aa: CASSQADRGTQDTQYF
CDR3nt: TGTGCCAGCAGCCAAGCTGACAGGGGGACACAAGATACGCAGTATTTT
v_gene: TRBV3-1/TRBV3-2
abundance: -
d_gene: TRBD1
j_gene: TRBJ2-3

CDR3aa: CASSYTQGMGQPQHF
CDR3nt: TGTGCCAGCAGTTATACACAGGGTATGGGCCAGCCCCAGCATTTT
v_gene: TRBV6-2/TRBV6-3
abundance: -
d_gene: -
j_gene: TRBJ1-5

CDR3aa: CASRGTGGRDTQYF
CDR3nt: TGCGCCAGCAGGGGGACAGGGGGCAGGGATACGCAGTATTTT
v_gene: TRBV5-1
abundance: -
d_gene: TRBD1
j_gene: TRBJ2-3

CDR3aa: CASSRQAGNSPLHF
CDR3nt: TGTGCCAGCAGTCGACAGGCGGGGAATTCACCCCTCCACTTT
v_gene: TRBV28
abundance: few
d_gene: -
j_gene: TRBJ1-6

CDR3aa: CATQGGHYGYTF
CDR3nt: TGTGCCACCCAGGGGGGACACTATGGCTACACCTTC
v_gene: TRBV6-5
abundance: -
d_gene: TRBD1
j_gene: TRBJ1-2

CDR3aa: CASSSYTGGVSTDTQYF
CDR3nt: TGTGCCAGCAGCTCCTATACAGGGGGTGTGAGCACAGATACGCAGTATTTT
v_gene: TRBV5-5
abundance: -
d_gene: TRBD1
j_gene: TRBJ2-3

CDR3aa: CASSFEGAGANVLTF
CDR3nt: TGTGCCAGCAGCTTCGAGGGGGCTGGGGCCAACGTCCTGACTTTC
v_gene: TRBV7-3
abundance: -
d_gene: -
j_gene: TRBJ2-6

CDR3aa: CASSPGTGTLNIQYF
CDR3nt: TGTGCCAGCAGTCCCGGGACAGGGACCTTAAACATTCAGTACTTC
v_gene: TRBV28
abundance: -
d_gene: TRBD1
j_gene: TRBJ2-4

CDR3aa: CASSSSTQPQHF
CDR3nt: TGTGCCAGCAGCTCTTCAACTCAGCCCCAGCATTTT
v_gene: TRBV7-2
abundance: -
d_gene: -
j_gene: TRBJ1-5

CDR3aa: CASSREVAGKEKLFF
CDR3nt: TGTGCCAGCAGCCGTGAAGTGGCAGGGAAGGAAAAACTGTTTTTT
v_gene: TRBV5-8
abundance: -
d_gene: -
j_gene: TRBJ1-4

CDR3aa: CASSLVMELAAGSPLHF
CDR3nt: TGTGCCAGCAGCTTGGTGATGGAACTCGCGGCGGGTTCACCCCTCCACTTT
v_gene: TRBV5-5
abundance: few
d_gene: -
j_gene: TRBJ1-6

CDR3aa: CASSQDGTGSSYGYTF
CDR3nt: TGCGCCAGCAGCCAAGATGGGACAGGGTCGTCTTATGGCTACACCTTC
v_gene: TRBV4-3
abundance: -
d_gene: TRBD1
j_gene: TRBJ1-2

CDR3aa: CASSLAGDWGGELFF
CDR3nt: TGCGCCAGCAGCTTGGCAGGGGACTGGGGCGGGGAGCTGTTTTTT
v_gene: TRBV5-1
abundance: -
d_gene: -
j_gene: TRBJ2-2